The 21 T cell receptor beta chains in this list originate from one sample, sequenced in a study of blood T cell repertoires in COVID-19. Clones were sequenced by immunoSEQ multiplex PCR, and TCRdb holds only the in-frame ones, with some missing. Of 350,000 to 400,000 clones listed, roughly nine tenths are singletons. The sample consisted of PBMCs or T cells enriched from blood (not recorded which). The receptors were sampled from a woman between 40 and 50 years old who had been exposed to COVID-19.

The rearrangement joins TRBV27 to TRBJ2-4, with TRBD1 identical over 7 bases. The V segment lost 6 bases and the J segment 3 bases; nucleotides outside the gene matches: 11. Looked up from germline, CDR1 is MNHEY and CDR2 is SMNVEV (reference sequence). There are 16 residues in the CDR3. The CDR3 nucleotides read TGTGCCAGCAGAGGGAGCAGACAGGGCGGCAAAAACATTCAGTACTTC. Residues: CASRGSRQGGKNIQYF.

V usage is TRBV10-3 and J usage is TRBJ1-2, with no clear D. The CDR3 contains 13 residues. Deletions cut 0 bases from V and 9 bases from J, with 11 bases between. CDR1 ENHRY and CDR2 SYGVKD come from the germline V gene. CDR3 bases: TGTGCCATCAGTGAGTCCTCGACATTTAGCTACACCTTC. It yields the protein CAISESSTFSYTF.

The V gene is TRBV5-1, the J gene TRBJ2-2, with 10 bases fitting TRBD1. Trimming removed 0 bases from V and 6 bases from J; junction bases left unmatched: 5. The germline gives CDR1 SGHRS, CDR2 YFSETQ. The CDR3 covers 16 residues. CDR3 bases: TGCGCCAGCAGCTTGGAAGGACAGGGGGTATCCGGGGAGCTGTTTTTT. Protein product: CASSLEGQGVSGELFF.

Comments on this clone: Other DNA variants within this sample encode the same CDR3. This chain joins TRBV18 and TRBJ1-2, with 9 bases that match TRBD1. Unmatched junction bases numbered 5, after V lost 6 bases and J lost 6 bases. Germline V gives CDR1 KGHSH, CDR2 LQKENI. The CDR3 contains 13 residues. DNA of the CDR3: TGTGCCAGCTCGCCAAGGACAGGGGATGGCTACACCTTC. This codes for CASSPRTGDGYTF.

The chain's CDR3 is CASSIPGQGANEQYF. CDR3 nucleotide sequence: TGTGCCAGTAGTATTCCGGGACAGGGGGCTAACGAGCAGTACTTC. V and J are TRBV19 and TRBJ2-7; 12 bases agree with TRBD1. V shed 3 bases and J 5 bases; nucleotides not matched to a gene: 5. From germline, CDR1 is LNHDA and CDR2 SQIVND (reference sequence). This CDR3 is 15 amino acids long.

The chain combines TRBV30 with TRBJ2-4, with 9 nucleotides matching TRBD1. Trimming took 3 bases from V and 6 from J; bases not matched to a gene: 9. This CDR3 is 15 amino acids long. Germline V gives CDR1 GTSNPN, CDR2 SVGIG (reference sequence). Here the CDR3 DNA reads TGTGCCTGGAGGTGGGGGGACAGGGACGCAAACATTCAGTACTTC. It yields the protein CAWRWGDRDANIQYF.

The chain combines TRBV13 with TRBJ2-3; 8 bases fit TRBD2. The germline CDR1 and CDR2 sequences are PRHDT and FYEKMQ (reference sequence). The V and J ends lost 7 bases and 4 bases, in that order; junction bases with no gene match: 7. The CDR3 sequence is 14 residues long. CDR3 protein: CASTLREVADTQYF. In DNA, the CDR3 is TGTGCCAGCACGCTGCGGGAGGTGGCAGATACGCAGTATTTT.

This chain joins TRBV6-5 and TRBJ1-4; 7 bases fit TRBD1. This CDR3 comprises 14 residues. Germline CDR1 MNHEY, CDR2 SVGAGI. The V gene end was trimmed by 6 bases and the J gene end by 8 bases; junction bases not matched to a gene: 9. The CDR3 nucleotides read TGTGCCAGCAGGGGGGACAGCCGGGGGGAAAAACTGTTTTTT. Translation gives CASRGDSRGEKLFF.

The rearrangement uses TRBV4-1 and TRBJ1-1, with 7 nucleotides matching TRBD1. The CDR3 runs to 17 residues. V shed 3 bases, J shed 1 base, and the junction held 11 bases outside the gene matches. The V gene's germline CDR1 is MGHRA and CDR2 YSYEKL. The CDR3 loop is CASSQPLAGGKNTEAFF. CDR3 sequence (DNA): TGCGCCAGCAGCCAGCCTTTGGCAGGGGGGAAGAACACTGAAGCTTTCTTT.

The chain combines TRBV5-1 with TRBJ1-1; 8 bases map to TRBD1. Germline V CDR1 and CDR2: SGHRS, YFSETQ. This CDR3 has 15 amino acids. Trimming removed 1 base from V and 4 bases from J; junction bases left unmatched: 6. As DNA, the CDR3 is TGCGCCAGCAGCTTGCGCAGGGGGCCAGGCACTGAAGCTTTCTTT. It yields the protein CASSLRRGPGTEAFF.

The chain links TRBV29-1 to TRBJ1-2; D uncertain. The CDR3 consists of 17 residues. V was cut by 1 base and J by 0 bases, with 18 bases left in between. Germline V gives CDR1 SQVTM, CDR2 ANQGSEA. CDR3 sequence reads: CSVEGRQAELSNYGYTF. The CDR3 DNA reads TGCAGCGTTGAAGGACGTCAGGCTGAGTTGTCTAACTATGGCTACACCTTC. Based on the CDR3 plus reference TRBV29-1 and TRBJ1-2, the full variable domain is SAVISQKPSRDICQRGTSLTIQCQVDSQVTMMFWYRQQPGQSLTLIATANQGSEATYESGFVIDKFPISRPNLTFSTLTVSNMSPEDSSIYLCSVEGRQAELSNYGYTFGSGTRLTVV.

The V and J genes are TRBV7-9 and TRBJ2-1; D uncertain. The V end was cut by 0 bases, the J end by 0 bases, with 15 bases between. CDR1 and CDR2 (germline): SEHNR, FQNEAQ (reference sequence). The CDR3 is made up of 18 amino acids. The CDR3 loop reads CASSLATLVEDSYNEQFF. In DNA, the CDR3 is TGTGCCAGCAGCTTAGCGACCCTAGTGGAAGACTCCTACAATGAGCAGTTCTTC.

Turning to this clone: At the DNA level, this CDR3 is encoded by other sequences in the same sample as well. The chain carries TRBV7-2 and TRBJ1-5, with a possible D match to TRBD1 (6 bases). The CDR3 runs to 13 residues. CDR1 and CDR2 (germline): SGHTA, FQGNSA. Trimming removed 2 bases at V and 4 bases at J, with 6 bases between. In nucleotides, the CDR3 is TGTGCCAGCAGCTTACAGGGGAATCAGCCCCAGCATTTT. Its protein is CASSLQGNQPQHF.

The chain combines TRBV7-8 with TRBJ2-5; the match to TRBD2 covers 14 bases. Germline V gene data show CDR1 as SGHVS and CDR2 as FQNEAQ. The CDR3 has 17 residues. With 5 bases clipped from V and 1 base from J, the junction kept 6 bases outside the gene matches. The DNA for the CDR3 is TGTGCCAGCAGCGTCGGGACTAGCGGGGGATCCCAAGAGACCCAGTACTTC. Translating gives CASSVGTSGGSQETQYF.

The V gene is TRBV30, the J gene TRBJ2-3, with 8 positions matching TRBD1. With V trimmed by 8 bases and J by 5 bases, 6 bases remained unmatched. Germline V gene lookup returns CDR1 GTSNPN and CDR2 SVGIG (reference sequence). The CDR3 runs to 12 residues. CDR3 coding DNA: TGTGCCGGTCAGGGGGCGAAAGATACGCAGTATTTT. Translating gives CAGQGAKDTQYF.

The CDR3 sequence is CAWTQGSSYGYTF. In DNA, the CDR3 is TGTGCCTGGACCCAGGGTTCTTCCTATGGCTACACCTTC. The chain uses TRBV30 and TRBJ1-2; D might be TRBD1 (5 bases). The V gene's germline CDR1 is GTSNPN and CDR2 SVGIG (reference sequence). The CDR3 runs to 13 residues. Trimming left V 4 bases short and J 4 bases short, with 13 bases between. The full variable domain, with the rest looked up from reference TRBV30 and TRBJ1-2, is SQTIHQWPATLVQPVGSPLSLECTVEGTSNPNLYWYRQAAGRGLQLLFYSVGIGQISSEVPQNLSASRPQDRQFILSSKKLLLSDSGFYLCAWTQGSSYGYTFGSGTRLTVV.

This chain links TRBV18 with TRBJ1-1; no clear D. The CDR3 totals 15 residues. Germline values: CDR1 KGHSH, CDR2 LQKENI. Trimming took off 4 bases at V and 5 bases at J, with 17 bases between the two ends. The CDR3: CASSRQSGRLTEAFF. The CDR3 coding sequence is TGTGCCAGCTCACGCCAAAGTGGGCGCCTTACTGAAGCTTTCTTT.

The chain recombines TRBV18 with TRBJ1-1; 8 nucleotides agree with TRBD1. Germline CDR1 is KGHSH and CDR2 is LQKENI. The V and J ends lost 6 bases and 11 bases, in that order; junction bases with no gene match: 8. CDR3 length: 12 amino acids. DNA of the CDR3: TGTGCCAGCTCTCAGGACAGGGAAACTGCTTTCTTT. This encodes CASSQDRETAFF.

This chain joins TRBV19 and TRBJ2-2; D is unclear. V was trimmed by 0 bases and J by 1 base, leaving 3 bases between them. The CDR3 covers 14 residues. Looked up from germline, CDR1 is LNHDA and CDR2 is SQIVND (reference sequence). This CDR3 is CASSIDGNTGELFF. The CDR3, as DNA: TGTGCCAGTAGTATAGACGGGAACACCGGGGAGCTGTTTTTT.

This chain connects TRBV19 to TRBJ1-2; 7 bases are shared with TRBD1. Trimming cost V 4 bases and J 4 bases; bases outside gene matches: 0. This CDR3 contains 12 residues. Germline V gene sequence: CDR1 LNHDA, CDR2 SQIVND (reference sequence). In DNA, the CDR3 is TGTGCCAGTAGTAGGACAGGCTATGGCTACACCTTC. It specifies CASSRTGYGYTF.

The chain uses TRBV9 and TRBJ2-1, with TRBD2 identical over 13 bases. CDR1 and CDR2 from the germline V gene are SGDLS and YYNGEE. The CDR3 has 16 amino acids. With 3 bases clipped from V and 3 bases from J, the junction kept 3 bases outside the gene matches. The CDR3 sequence: CASSGGTSGVYNEQFF. The CDR3 nucleotides are TGTGCCAGCAGCGGGGGGACTAGCGGGGTCTACAATGAGCAGTTCTTC.